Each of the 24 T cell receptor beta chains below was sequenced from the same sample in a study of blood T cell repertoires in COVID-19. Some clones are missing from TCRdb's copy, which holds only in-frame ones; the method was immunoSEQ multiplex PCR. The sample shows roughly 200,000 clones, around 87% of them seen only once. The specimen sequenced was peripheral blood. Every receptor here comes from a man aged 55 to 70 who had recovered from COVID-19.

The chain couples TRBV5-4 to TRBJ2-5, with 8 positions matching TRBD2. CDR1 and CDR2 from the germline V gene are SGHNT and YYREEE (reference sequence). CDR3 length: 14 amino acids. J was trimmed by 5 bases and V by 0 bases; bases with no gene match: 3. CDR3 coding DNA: TGTGCCAGCAGCTTGGACGGGAGGGCGGAGACCCAGTACTTC. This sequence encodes CASSLDGRAETQYF.

CDR3 nucleotide sequence: TGTGCCAGCAGCTCAGTGGGGGCCTCACTCTCTGGGGCCAACGTCCTGACTTTC. The encoded protein is CASSSVGASLSGANVLTF. The chain combines TRBV7-3 with TRBJ2-6, with D perhaps TRBD1 (6 bases). This CDR3 is 18 amino acids long. The germline V and J ends were trimmed by 4 bases and 0 bases, with 16 bases remaining between them. Per germline, CDR1 SGHTA and CDR2 FQGTGA. Looking up the rest from reference TRBV7-3 and TRBJ2-6 gives the full variable domain: GAGVSQTPSNKVTEKGKYVELRCDPISGHTALYWYRQSLGQGPEFLIYFQGTGAADDSGLPNDRFFAVRPEGSVSTLKIQRTERGDSAVYLCASSSVGASLSGANVLTFGAGSRLTVL.

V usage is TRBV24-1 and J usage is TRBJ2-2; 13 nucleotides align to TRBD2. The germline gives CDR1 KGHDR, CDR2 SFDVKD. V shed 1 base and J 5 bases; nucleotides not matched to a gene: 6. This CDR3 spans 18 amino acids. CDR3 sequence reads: CATSDFPGLAGNTGELFF. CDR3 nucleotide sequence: TGTGCCACCAGTGATTTTCCGGGACTAGCGGGAAATACCGGGGAGCTGTTTTTT.

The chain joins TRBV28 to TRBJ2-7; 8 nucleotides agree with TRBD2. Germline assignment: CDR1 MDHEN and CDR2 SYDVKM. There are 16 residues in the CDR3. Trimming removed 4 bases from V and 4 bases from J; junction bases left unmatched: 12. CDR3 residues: CASSSPSPGGPYEQYF. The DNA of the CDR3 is TGTGCCAGCAGTTCACCCTCACCGGGAGGGCCGTACGAGCAGTACTTC.

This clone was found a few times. CDR3 loop: CASSQDLSGLTEAFF. CDR3 DNA: TGTGCCAGCAGCCAAGATCTCTCGGGTTTAACTGAAGCTTTCTTT. This rearrangement joins TRBV3-1 (or the pseudogene TRBV3-2) to TRBJ1-1; no clear D gene. The CDR3 spans 15 residues. The V end lost 0 bases, the J end lost 5 bases, and 13 bases lay between the germline ends. Germline CDR1 and CDR2: LGHDT and YNNKEL (reference sequence).

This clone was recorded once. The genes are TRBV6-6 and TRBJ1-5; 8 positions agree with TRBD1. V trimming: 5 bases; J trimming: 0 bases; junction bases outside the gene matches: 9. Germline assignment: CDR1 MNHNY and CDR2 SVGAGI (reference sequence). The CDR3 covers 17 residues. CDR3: CASSPRTGTYSNQPQHF. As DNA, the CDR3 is TGTGCCAGCAGTCCCAGGACAGGGACGTATAGCAATCAGCCCCAGCATTTT.

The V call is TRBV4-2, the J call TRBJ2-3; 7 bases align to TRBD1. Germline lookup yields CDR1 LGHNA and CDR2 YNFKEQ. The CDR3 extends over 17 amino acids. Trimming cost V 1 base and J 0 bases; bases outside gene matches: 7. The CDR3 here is CASSQGDGTASTDTQYF. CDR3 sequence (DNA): TGTGCCAGCAGCCAAGGAGACGGGACAGCTAGCACAGATACGCAGTATTTT.

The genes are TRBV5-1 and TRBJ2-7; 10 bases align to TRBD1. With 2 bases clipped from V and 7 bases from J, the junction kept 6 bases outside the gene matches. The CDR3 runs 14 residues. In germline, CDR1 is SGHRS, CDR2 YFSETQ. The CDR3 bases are TGCGCCAGCAGCTTCGGACAGGGGGAGGGTGAGCAGTACTTC. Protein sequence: CASSFGQGEGEQYF.

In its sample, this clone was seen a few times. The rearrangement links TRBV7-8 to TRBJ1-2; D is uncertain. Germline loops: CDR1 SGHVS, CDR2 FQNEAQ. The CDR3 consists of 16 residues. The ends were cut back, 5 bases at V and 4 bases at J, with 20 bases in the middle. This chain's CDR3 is CASSQFREGNSYGYTF. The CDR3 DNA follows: TGTGCCAGCAGCCAGTTCCGGGAGGGAAATAGCTATGGCTACACCTTC.

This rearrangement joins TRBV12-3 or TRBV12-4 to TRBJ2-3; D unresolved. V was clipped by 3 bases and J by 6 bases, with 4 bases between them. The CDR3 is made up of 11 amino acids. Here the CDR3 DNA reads TGTGCCAGCAGTTTTAGTGATACGCAGTATTTT. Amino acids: CASSFSDTQYF.

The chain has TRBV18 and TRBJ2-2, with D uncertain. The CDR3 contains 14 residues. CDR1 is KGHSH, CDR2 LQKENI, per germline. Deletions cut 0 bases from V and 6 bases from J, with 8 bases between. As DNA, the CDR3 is TGTGCCAGCTCACCACCGAGTATCGCCGGGGAGCTGTTTTTT. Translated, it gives CASSPPSIAGELFF. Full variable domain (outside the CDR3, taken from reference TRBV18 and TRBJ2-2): NAGVMQNPRHLVRRRGQEARLRCSPMKGHSHVYWYRQLPEEGLKFMVYLQKENIIDESGMPKERFSAEFPKEGPSILRIQQVVRGDSAAYFCASSPPSIAGELFFGEGSRLTVL.

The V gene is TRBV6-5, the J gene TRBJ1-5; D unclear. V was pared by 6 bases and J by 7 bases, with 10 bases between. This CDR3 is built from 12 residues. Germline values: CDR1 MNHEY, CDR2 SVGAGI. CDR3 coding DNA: TGTGCCAGCAGCGATAGAGGGCAGCCCCAGCATTTT. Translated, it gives CASSDRGQPQHF.

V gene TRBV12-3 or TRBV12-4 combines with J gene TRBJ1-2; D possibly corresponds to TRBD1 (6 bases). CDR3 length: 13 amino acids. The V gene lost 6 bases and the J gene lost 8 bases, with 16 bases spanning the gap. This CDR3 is CASRETPGEGYTF. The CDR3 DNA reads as TGTGCCAGCAGAGAAACTCCAGGGGAGGGCTACACCTTC.

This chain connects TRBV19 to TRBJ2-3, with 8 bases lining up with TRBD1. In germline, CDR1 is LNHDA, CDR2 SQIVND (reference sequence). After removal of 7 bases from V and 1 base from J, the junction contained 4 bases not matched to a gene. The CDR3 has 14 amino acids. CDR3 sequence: CASKTGAGTDTQYF. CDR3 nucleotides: TGTGCCAGTAAGACAGGGGCAGGCACAGATACGCAGTATTTT.

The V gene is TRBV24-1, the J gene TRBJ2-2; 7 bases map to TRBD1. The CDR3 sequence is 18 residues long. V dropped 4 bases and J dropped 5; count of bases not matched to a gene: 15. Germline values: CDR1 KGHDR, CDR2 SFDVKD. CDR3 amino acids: CATSEYDRVPAQTGELFF. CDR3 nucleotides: TGTGCCACCAGTGAGTATGACAGGGTCCCTGCCCAAACCGGGGAGCTGTTTTTT.

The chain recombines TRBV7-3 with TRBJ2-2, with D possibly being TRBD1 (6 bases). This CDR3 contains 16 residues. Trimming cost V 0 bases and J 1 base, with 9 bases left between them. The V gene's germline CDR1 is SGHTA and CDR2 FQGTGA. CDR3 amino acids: CASSLTGQLNTGELFF. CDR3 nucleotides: TGTGCCAGCAGCTTAACAGGACAGCTGAACACCGGGGAGCTGTTTTTT.

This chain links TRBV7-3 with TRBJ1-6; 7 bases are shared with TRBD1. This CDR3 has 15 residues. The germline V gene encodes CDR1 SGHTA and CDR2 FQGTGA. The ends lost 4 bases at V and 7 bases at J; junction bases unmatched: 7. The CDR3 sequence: CASSSQAGGNSPLHF. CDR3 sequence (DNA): TGTGCCAGCAGCTCCCAGGCAGGGGGGAATTCACCCCTCCACTTT.

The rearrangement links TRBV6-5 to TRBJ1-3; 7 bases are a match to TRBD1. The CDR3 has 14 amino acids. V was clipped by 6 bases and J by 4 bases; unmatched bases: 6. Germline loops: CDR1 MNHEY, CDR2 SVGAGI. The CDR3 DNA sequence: TGTGCCAGCAGGACAGGGTTGACGGGAAACACCATATATTTT. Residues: CASRTGLTGNTIYF.

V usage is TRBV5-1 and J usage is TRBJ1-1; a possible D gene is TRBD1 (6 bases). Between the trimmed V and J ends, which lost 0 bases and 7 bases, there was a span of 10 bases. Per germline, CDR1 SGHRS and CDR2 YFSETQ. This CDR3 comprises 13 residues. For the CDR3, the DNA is TGCGCCAGCAGCTTGGGAGGGGGTGGTGAAGCTTTCTTT. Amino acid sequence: CASSLGGGGEAFF. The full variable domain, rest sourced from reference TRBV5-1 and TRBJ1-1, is KAGVTQTPRYLIKTRGQQVTLSCSPISGHRSVSWYQQTPGQGLQFLFEYFSETQRNKGNFPGRFSGRQFSNSRSEMNVSTLELGDSALYLCASSLGGGGEAFFGQGTRLTVV.

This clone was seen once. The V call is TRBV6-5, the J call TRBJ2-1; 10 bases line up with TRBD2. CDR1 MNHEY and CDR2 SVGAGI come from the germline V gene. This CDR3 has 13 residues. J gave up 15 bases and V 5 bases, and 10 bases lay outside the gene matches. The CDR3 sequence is CASSRTSGSPRFF. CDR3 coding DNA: TGTGCCAGCAGTCGGACTAGCGGAAGTCCTCGGTTCTTC.

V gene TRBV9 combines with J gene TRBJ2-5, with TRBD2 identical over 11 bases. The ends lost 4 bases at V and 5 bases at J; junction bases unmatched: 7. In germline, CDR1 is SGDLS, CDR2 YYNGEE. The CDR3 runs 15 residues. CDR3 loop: CASSSSSGGWETQYF. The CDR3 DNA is TGTGCCAGCAGCTCCTCTAGCGGGGGGTGGGAGACCCAGTACTTC. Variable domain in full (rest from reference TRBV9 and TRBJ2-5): DSGVTQTPKHLITATGQRVTLRCSPRSGDLSVYWYQQSLDQGLQFLIQYYNGEERAKGNILERFSAQQFPDLHSELNLSSLELGDSALYFCASSSSSGGWETQYFGPGTRLLVL.

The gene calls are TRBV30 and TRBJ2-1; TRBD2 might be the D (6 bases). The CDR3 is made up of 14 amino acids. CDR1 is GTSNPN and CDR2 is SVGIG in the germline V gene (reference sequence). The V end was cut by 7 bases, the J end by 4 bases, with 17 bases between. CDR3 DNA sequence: TGTGCCTTGGACGGCAGTGGGGGGTACAATGAGCAGTTCTTC. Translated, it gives CALDGSGGYNEQFF. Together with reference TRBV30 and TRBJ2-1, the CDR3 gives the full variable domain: SQTIHQWPATLVQPVGSPLSLECTVEGTSNPNLYWYRQAAGRGLQLLFYSVGIGQISSEVPQNLSASRPQDRQFILSSKKLLLSDSGFYLCALDGSGGYNEQFFGPGTRLTVL.

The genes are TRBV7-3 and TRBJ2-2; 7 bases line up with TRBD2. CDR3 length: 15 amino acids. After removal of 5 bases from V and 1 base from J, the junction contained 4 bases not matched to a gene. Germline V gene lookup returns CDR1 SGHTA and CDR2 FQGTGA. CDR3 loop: CASSEGGRNTGELFF. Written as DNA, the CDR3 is TGTGCCAGCAGCGAGGGCGGGAGGAACACCGGGGAGCTGTTTTTT.

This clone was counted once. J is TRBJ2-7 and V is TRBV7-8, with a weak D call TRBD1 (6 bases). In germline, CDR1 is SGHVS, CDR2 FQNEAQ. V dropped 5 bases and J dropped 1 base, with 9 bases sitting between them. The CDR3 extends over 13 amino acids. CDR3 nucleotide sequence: TGTGCCAGCAGCCAAGGACAGTCCTACGAGCAGTACTTC. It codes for CASSQGQSYEQYF. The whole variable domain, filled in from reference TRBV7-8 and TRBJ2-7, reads GAGVSQSPRYKVAKRGQDVALRCDPISGHVSLFWYQQALGQGPEFLTYFQNEAQLDKSGLPSDRFFAERPEGSVSTLKIQRTQQEDSAVYLCASSQGQSYEQYFGPGTRLTVT.